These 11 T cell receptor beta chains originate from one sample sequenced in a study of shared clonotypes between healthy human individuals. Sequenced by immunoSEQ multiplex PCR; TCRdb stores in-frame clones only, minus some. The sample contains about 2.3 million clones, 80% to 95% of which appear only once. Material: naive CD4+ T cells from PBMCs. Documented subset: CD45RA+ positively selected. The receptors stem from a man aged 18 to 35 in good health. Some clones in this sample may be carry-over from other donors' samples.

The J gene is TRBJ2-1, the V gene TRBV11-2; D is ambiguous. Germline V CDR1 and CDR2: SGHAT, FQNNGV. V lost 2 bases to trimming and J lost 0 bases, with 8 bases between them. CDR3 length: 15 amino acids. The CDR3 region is CASSLKRYSYNEQFF. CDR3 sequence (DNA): TGTGCCAGCAGCTTAAAAAGGTACTCCTACAATGAGCAGTTCTTC.

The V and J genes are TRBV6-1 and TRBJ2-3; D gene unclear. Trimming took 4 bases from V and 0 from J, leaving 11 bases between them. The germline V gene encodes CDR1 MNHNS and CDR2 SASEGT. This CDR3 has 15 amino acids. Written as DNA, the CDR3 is TGTGCCAGCAGTGTTCGGATCCCTAGCACAGATACGCAGTATTTT. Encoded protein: CASSVRIPSTDTQYF.

The CDR3 sequence: CASSATGDTYNEQFF. The CDR3 DNA is TGTGCCAGCAGCGCGACAGGGGACACCTACAATGAGCAGTTCTTC. The J gene is TRBJ2-1, the V gene TRBV9; TRBD1 matches 8 bases. The germline V gene encodes CDR1 SGDLS and CDR2 YYNGEE. V lost 3 bases, J lost 2 bases, and 4 bases stayed unmatched. The CDR3 is 15 residues long.

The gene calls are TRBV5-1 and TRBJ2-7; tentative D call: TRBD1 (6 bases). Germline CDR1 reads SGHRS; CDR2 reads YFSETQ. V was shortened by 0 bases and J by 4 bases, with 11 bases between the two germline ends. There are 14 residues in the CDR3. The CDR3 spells CASSLGQENYEQYF. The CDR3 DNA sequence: TGCGCCAGCAGCTTGGGACAGGAGAATTACGAGCAGTACTTC.

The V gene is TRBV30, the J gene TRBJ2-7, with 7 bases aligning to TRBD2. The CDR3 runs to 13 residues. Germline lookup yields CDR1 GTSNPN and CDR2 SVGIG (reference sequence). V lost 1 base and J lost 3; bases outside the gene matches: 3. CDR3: CAWSGGSLYEQYF. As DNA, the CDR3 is TGTGCCTGGAGTGGCGGGAGTCTCTACGAGCAGTACTTC.

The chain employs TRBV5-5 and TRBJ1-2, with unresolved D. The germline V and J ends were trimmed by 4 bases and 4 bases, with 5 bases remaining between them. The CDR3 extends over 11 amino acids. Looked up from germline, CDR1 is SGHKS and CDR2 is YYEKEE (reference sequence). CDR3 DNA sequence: TGTGCCAGCAGCCGGTTCTATGGCTACACCTTC. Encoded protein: CASSRFYGYTF.

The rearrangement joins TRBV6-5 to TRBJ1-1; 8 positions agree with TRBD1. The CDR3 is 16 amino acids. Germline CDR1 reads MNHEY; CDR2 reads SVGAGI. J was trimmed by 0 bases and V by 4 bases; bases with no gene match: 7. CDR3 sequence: CASSSDRALMNTEAFF. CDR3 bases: TGTGCCAGCAGTTCGGACAGGGCCCTAATGAACACTGAAGCTTTCTTT.

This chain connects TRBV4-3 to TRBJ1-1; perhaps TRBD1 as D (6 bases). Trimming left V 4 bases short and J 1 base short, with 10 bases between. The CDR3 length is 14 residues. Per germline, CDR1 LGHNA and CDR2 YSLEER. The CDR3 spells CASSPGGGNTEAFF. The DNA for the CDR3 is TGCGCCAGCAGCCCCGGAGGGGGGAACACTGAAGCTTTCTTT.

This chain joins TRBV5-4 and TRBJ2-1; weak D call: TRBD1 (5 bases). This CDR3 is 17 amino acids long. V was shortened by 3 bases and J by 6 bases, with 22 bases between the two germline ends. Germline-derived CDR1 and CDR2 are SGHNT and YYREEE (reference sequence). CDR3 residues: CASSSSNRRFGSNEQFF. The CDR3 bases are TGTGCCAGCAGCTCCTCAAACAGGCGGTTCGGGTCCAATGAGCAGTTCTTC.

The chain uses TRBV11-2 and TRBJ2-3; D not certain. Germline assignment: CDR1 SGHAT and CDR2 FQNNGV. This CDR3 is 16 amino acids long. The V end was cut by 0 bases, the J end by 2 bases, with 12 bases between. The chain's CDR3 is CASSLDQVALTDTQYF. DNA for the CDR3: TGTGCCAGCAGCTTAGACCAGGTCGCGCTCACAGATACGCAGTATTTT.

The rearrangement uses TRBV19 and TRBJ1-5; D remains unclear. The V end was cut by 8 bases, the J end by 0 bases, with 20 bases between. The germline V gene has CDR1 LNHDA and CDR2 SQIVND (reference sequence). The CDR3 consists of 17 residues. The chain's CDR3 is CASAGVRSVNSNQPQHF. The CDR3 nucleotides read TGTGCCAGTGCCGGGGTTCGTTCCGTCAATAGCAATCAGCCCCAGCATTTT.